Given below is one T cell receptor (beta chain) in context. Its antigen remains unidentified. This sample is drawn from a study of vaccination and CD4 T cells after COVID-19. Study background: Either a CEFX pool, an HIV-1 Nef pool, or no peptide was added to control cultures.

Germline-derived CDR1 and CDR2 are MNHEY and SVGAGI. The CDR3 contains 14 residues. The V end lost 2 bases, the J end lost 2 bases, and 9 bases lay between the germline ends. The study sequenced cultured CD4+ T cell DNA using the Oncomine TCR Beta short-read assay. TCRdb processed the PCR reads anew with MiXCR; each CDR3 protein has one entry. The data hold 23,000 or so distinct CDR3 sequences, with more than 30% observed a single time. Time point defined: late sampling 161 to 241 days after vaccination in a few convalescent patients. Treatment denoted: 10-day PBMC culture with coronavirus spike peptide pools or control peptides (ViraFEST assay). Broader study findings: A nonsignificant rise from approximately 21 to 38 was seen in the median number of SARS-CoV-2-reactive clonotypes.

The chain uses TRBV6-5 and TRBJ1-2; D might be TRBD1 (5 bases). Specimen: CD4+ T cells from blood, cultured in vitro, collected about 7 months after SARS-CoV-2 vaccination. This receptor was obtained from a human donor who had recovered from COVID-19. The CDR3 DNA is TGTGCCAGCAGTTACGGGGCAGGGAACTATGGCTACACCTTC. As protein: CASSYGAGNYGYTF.